The 9 T cell receptor beta chains in this list originate from one sample, sequenced in a study of metastatic and nonmetastatic thyroid tumors. Prior to thyroid surgery, none of the patients had received any treatment. TCRdb used MiXCR to call clones anew from the PCR reads. The sample has fewer than 55,000 clones; approximately 15% are singletons. The sequenced material came from blood. These receptors were taken from a female donor with papillary thyroid cancer or a benign thyroid nodule (not recorded which). Some clones in this sample may be carry-over from other donors' samples.

With respect to this clone: A read error may explain this, as a much larger clone is one base away. The rearrangement links TRBV5-1 to TRBJ2-5; D may be TRBD1 (5 bases). The V end was cut by 1 base, the J end by 5 bases, with 12 bases between. This CDR3 is 14 amino acids long. The germline gives CDR1 SGHRS, CDR2 YFSETQ. The CDR3 DNA follows: TGCGCCAGCAGCTTGCAGGGTTTGCAGGAGACCCAGTACTTC. Translated, it gives CASSLQGLQETQYF.

In this sample, this clone turned up many times. This CDR3 is also generated by other DNA sequences in the sample. CDR3 sequence: CASSWQGEDTQYF. The CDR3 coding sequence is TGTGCCAGCAGTTGGCAGGGTGAAGATACGCAGTATTTT. The rearrangement uses TRBV28 and TRBJ2-3; tentative D call: TRBD1 (5 bases). From germline, CDR1 is MDHEN and CDR2 SYDVKM. The ends were cut back, 4 bases at V and 5 bases at J, with 10 bases in the middle. CDR3 length equals 13 residues.

This clone was detected many times. Written as DNA, the CDR3 is TGTGCCAGCAGTGAGATGAGTCCGAACACCGGGGAGCTGTTTTTT. It codes for CASSEMSPNTGELFF. The rearrangement links TRBV2 to TRBJ2-2; no reliable D call. The CDR3 sequence is 15 residues long. The V gene lost 3 bases and the J gene lost 0 bases, with 8 bases spanning the gap. Germline-derived CDR1 and CDR2 are SNHLY and FYNNEI.

At least ten counts were recorded for this clone. This chain joins TRBV10-2 and TRBJ1-2; a possible D gene is TRBD1 (6 bases). Germline CDR1 WSHSY, CDR2 SAAADI. The ends were cut back, 8 bases at V and 3 bases at J, with 13 bases in the middle. The CDR3 has 13 amino acids. CDR3 protein: CASSKTGHYGYTF. As DNA, the CDR3 is TGCGCCAGCTCCAAGACAGGCCACTATGGCTACACCTTC.

This clone showed up many times. This chain uses TRBV20-1 with TRBJ1-4; no clear D gene. The V end was cut by 3 bases, the J end by 0 bases, with 8 bases between. Germline V gene data show CDR1 as DFQATT and CDR2 as SNEGSKA (reference sequence). The CDR3 spans 14 residues. Written as DNA, the CDR3 is TGCAGTGCTAGGAAGGACCCAACTAATGAAAAACTGTTTTTT. Protein: CSARKDPTNEKLFF.

This clone has just a few counts. Possible read error: a much larger clone is one base away. The gene calls are TRBV3-1 and TRBJ2-7, with 8 positions matching TRBD1. This CDR3 has 12 amino acids. The germline V gene has CDR1 LGHDT and CDR2 YNNKEL (reference sequence). CDR3 sequence: CAISQGQARRYF. Written as DNA, the CDR3 is TGTGCCATCAGCCAGGGACAGGCCCGACGGTACTTC.

The chain employs TRBV5-1 and TRBJ2-7; D uncertain. V dropped 0 bases and J dropped 4 bases, with 2 bases sitting between them. Looked up from germline, CDR1 is SGHRS and CDR2 is YFSETQ. The CDR3 is 11 amino acids. The CDR3 sequence: CASSLEYEQYF. CDR3 in DNA: TGCGCCAGCAGCTTGGAGTACGAGCAGTACTTC.

A word on this clone: Relative to the germline gene, one junction end is altered; a read error may explain this. The V call is TRBV6-5, the J call TRBJ1-2, with a weak D call TRBD1 (5 bases). CDR3 length: 16 amino acids. In germline, CDR1 is MNHEY, CDR2 SVGAGI. For the CDR3, the DNA is TGTGCCAGCAGTTACTCGATTGACCCCCCCCAGGGCGGACACCACTTC. As protein: CASSYSIDPPQGGHHF.

In this sample, this clone turned up many times. CDR3 in amino acids: CASSGSWRETTDTQYF. CDR3 nucleotide sequence: TGCGCCAGCAGTGGTTCGTGGAGGGAGACGACAGATACGCAGTATTTT. This chain connects TRBV10-2 to TRBJ2-3, with TRBD2 as a possible D gene (6 bases). The CDR3 consists of 16 residues. Trimming left V 4 bases short and J 3 bases short, with 17 bases between. Per germline, CDR1 WSHSY and CDR2 SAAADI.